This T cell receptor (beta chain) comes out of a study of cytomegalovirus exposure and HLA in healthy donors. Study outcomes and limitations: The authors enumerated over 150 TCR beta chains as linked to cytomegalovirus.

In the case of this clone: Its antigen is unidentified.

Primers: 60 Vbeta forward and 13 Jbeta reverse. TCRdb keeps only in-frame clones here, not all; method: immunoSEQ multiplex PCR. Among about 130,000 clones listed, about 81% were seen once. This sequence was found in a man aged 25 to 40 in good health and CMV-seronegative. The sample consisted of PBMCs.

The CDR3 DNA reads as TGCGCCAGCAGCTTGGAGGGCGGGATGTACCAAGAGACCCAGTACTTC. It yields the protein CASSLEGGMYQETQYF. The chain uses TRBV5-1 and TRBJ2-5; D possibly corresponds to TRBD2 (6 bases). Germline values: CDR1 SGHRS, CDR2 YFSETQ. The CDR3 has 16 amino acids. Deletions cut 0 bases from V and 0 bases from J, with 12 bases between.